Below, 4 T cell receptor beta chains from the same sample are listed, as sequenced in a study of shared clonotypes between healthy human individuals. Generated by immunoSEQ multiplex PCR, the TCRdb table keeps only in-frame clones and is missing some. The sample has roughly 640,000 clones; over 65% are singletons. What was sequenced was memory CD4+ T cells sorted from blood. Subset: CD45RA-negative fraction. These receptors all come from a woman between 25 and 40 years old in good health.

This clone has a handful of counts. V and J are TRBV5-1 and TRBJ1-1, with 8 bases identical to TRBD1. V shed 0 bases and J 7 bases; nucleotides not matched to a gene: 2. Germline CDR1 reads SGHRS; CDR2 reads YFSETQ. The CDR3 contains 13 residues. CDR3 sequence reads: CASSLGTGFEAFF. The CDR3, as DNA: TGCGCCAGCAGCTTGGGGACAGGGTTTGAAGCTTTCTTT. The full variable domain, with the rest looked up from reference TRBV5-1 and TRBJ1-1, is KAGVTQTPRYLIKTRGQQVTLSCSPISGHRSVSWYQQTPGQGLQFLFEYFSETQRNKGNFPGRFSGRQFSNSRSEMNVSTLELGDSALYLCASSLGTGFEAFFGQGTRLTVV.

The chain couples TRBV5-1 to TRBJ2-3; tentatively, D is TRBD1 or TRBD2 (5 bases each). The CDR3 is made up of 17 amino acids. V was clipped by 2 bases and J by 5 bases, with 21 bases between them. Germline lookup yields CDR1 SGHRS and CDR2 YFSETQ. CDR3 sequence reads: CASSFSGGPFYGDTQYF. In DNA form, the CDR3 reads TGCGCCAGCAGCTTCAGTGGGGGACCCTTTTACGGAGATACGCAGTATTTT.

The V gene is TRBV19, the J gene TRBJ2-1; 8 bases are shared with TRBD2. The CDR3 consists of 14 residues. Germline V gene sequence: CDR1 LNHDA, CDR2 SQIVND (reference sequence). The trim removed 7 bases at V and 6 bases at J, leaving 8 bases unmatched. This CDR3 reads CASTLHGTSNEQFF. In DNA form, the CDR3 reads TGTGCCAGTACCTTACACGGGACTAGCAATGAGCAGTTCTTC.

The CDR3 protein is CASSLLQGGGTEAFF. Written as DNA, the CDR3 is TGCGCCAGCAGCTTGTTACAGGGAGGTGGCACTGAAGCTTTCTTT. The genes are TRBV5-1 and TRBJ1-1, with a tentative D call TRBD1 (6 bases). The CDR3 consists of 15 residues. Germline assignment: CDR1 SGHRS and CDR2 YFSETQ. Deletions cut 1 base from V and 4 bases from J, with 14 bases between.